These T cell receptor beta chains were read from a single sample in a study of post-analysis software for immune sequencing data. MiXCR, applied by TCRdb to the PCR reads, yields one record per CDR3 protein. The sample has 700,000 to 900,000 distinct CDR3 sequences, 46% seen once. Sample: blood. These receptors were taken from a girl between 10 and 17 years old with multiple sclerosis. Both conserved end residues are part of each CDR3. Each record gives: clone size, D gene, V gene, J gene, CDR3 length, CDR3 DNA, CDR3 protein. The D gene is left open where the match is weak. The size of a clone is reported for some rows only, either as once, few or many, or as a class for expanded clones.

-	-	TRBV12-3/TRBV12-4	TRBJ2-5	12	TGTGCCAGCGGGCAAACCCAAGAGACCCAGTACTTC	CASGQTQETQYF
once	-	TRBV15	TRBJ1-1	14	TGTGCCACCAGCCCGGGGCACGAGAACACTGAAGCTTTCTTT	CATSPGHENTEAFF
-	-	TRBV2	TRBJ2-7	12	TGTGCCAGCAGTGGGGGGGAATACGAGCAGTACTTC	CASSGGEYEQYF
few	TRBD2	TRBV7-8	TRBJ2-7	19	TGTGCCAGCACCAAGGAGGCTACTAGCGGGCATACCCCCTACAATGAGCAGTACTTC	CASTKEATSGHTPYNEQYF
-	TRBD2	TRBV24-1	TRBJ2-3	14	TGTGCCACCAGTGCTACTAGCGGGAAAGATACGCAGTATTTT	CATSATSGKDTQYF
-	-	TRBV7-2	TRBJ2-6	16	TGTGCCAGCAGCGCCCAGGGGTTATCAGGGGCCAACGTCCGGACTTTC	CASSAQGLSGANVRTF
few	TRBD1	TRBV7-2	TRBJ1-2	15	TGTGCCAGCAGCTTAAGAGGACAGGGGGCGGATGGCTACACCTTC	CASSLRGQGADGYTF
-	-	TRBV4-2	TRBJ2-2	14	TGTGCCAGCAGTGCGAAACCGGACACCGGGGAGCTGTTTTTT	CASSAKPDTGELFF
-	-	TRBV29-1	TRBJ2-1	14	TGCAGCTCTAGGGCCGGACTTTCTGATAATGAGCAGTTCTTC	CSSRAGLSDNEQFF
-	-	TRBV5-1	TRBJ1-4	15	TGCGCCAGCAGCTTGGGAGAACTCCCGGGTTGGGAACTGTTTTTT	CASSLGELPGWELFF
few	-	TRBV27	TRBJ2-3	13	TGTGCCAGCAGTTTACATGCCACAGATACGCAGTATTTT	CASSLHATDTQYF
-	-	TRBV6-2/TRBV6-3	TRBJ1-1	12	TGTGCCAGCAGGGCGTTTGTAGCTGAAGCTTTCTTT	CASRAFVAEAFF
-	-	TRBV20-1	TRBJ2-5	15	TGCAGTGCTAGAGATCAGGAGGGATGGGAAGAGACCCAGTACTTC	CSARDQEGWEETQYF
-	TRBD2	TRBV7-3	TRBJ2-1	14	TGTGCCAGCAGCTTAGCGGGAGGTATGCATGAGCAGTTCTTC	CASSLAGGMHEQFF
-	TRBD1	TRBV9	TRBJ1-2	16	TGTGCCAGCAGCGTAGTCGGGACAGGGGTGCTGAGTGGCTACACCTTC	CASSVVGTGVLSGYTF
-	-	TRBV15	TRBJ2-3	14	TGTGCCACCAGCAGAGACAGGGAGGCAGATACGCAGTATTTT	CATSRDREADTQYF
few	TRBD2	TRBV4-3	TRBJ2-1	15	TGCGCCAGCAGCCAAGTCGAGCTAGCGGGGAATGAGCAGTTCTTC	CASSQVELAGNEQFF
-	-	TRBV12-3/TRBV12-4	TRBJ2-1	16	TGTGCCAGCGGATCGAGGATCCCAAACTCCTACAATGAGCAGTTCTTC	CASGSRIPNSYNEQFF
-	-	TRBV7-2	TRBJ2-7	15	TGTGCCAGCAGCCCCGATGGGGCCTTTTCCAACGAGCAGTACTTC	CASSPDGAFSNEQYF
few	-	TRBV27	TRBJ2-1	14	TGTGCCAGCAGTTTAAGGGGAGGCAACAATGAGCAGTTCTTC	CASSLRGGNNEQFF
-	-	TRBV27	TRBJ2-5	13	TGTGCCAGCCAGGGGGTGTCGGGACGGGAGCAGTACTTC	CASQGVSGREQYF
-	-	TRBV9	TRBJ2-7	14	TGTGCCAGCAGCGTAGCAGGGAGCACCTACGAGCAGTACTTC	CASSVAGSTYEQYF
once	-	TRBV6-5	TRBJ2-1	16	TGTGCCAGCAGTCCCTTTCACGGCAGCTCCTACAATGAGCAGTTCTTC	CASSPFHGSSYNEQFF